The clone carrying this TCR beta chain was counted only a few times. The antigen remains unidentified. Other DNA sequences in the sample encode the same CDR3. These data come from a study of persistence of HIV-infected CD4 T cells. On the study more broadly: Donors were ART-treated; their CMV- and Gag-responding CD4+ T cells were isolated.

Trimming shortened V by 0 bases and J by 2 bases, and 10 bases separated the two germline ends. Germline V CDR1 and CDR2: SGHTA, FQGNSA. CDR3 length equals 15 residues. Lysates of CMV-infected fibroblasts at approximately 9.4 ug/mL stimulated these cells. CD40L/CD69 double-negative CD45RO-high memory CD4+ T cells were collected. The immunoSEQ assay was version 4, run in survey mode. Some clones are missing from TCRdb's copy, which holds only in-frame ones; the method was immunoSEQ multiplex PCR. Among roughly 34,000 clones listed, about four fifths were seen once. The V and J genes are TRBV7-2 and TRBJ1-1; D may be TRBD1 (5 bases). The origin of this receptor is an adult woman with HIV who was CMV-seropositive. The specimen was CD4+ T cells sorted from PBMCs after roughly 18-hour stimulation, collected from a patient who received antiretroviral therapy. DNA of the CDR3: TGTGCCAGCAGCTTAGCTCCAGGGTTAAACACTGAAGCTTTCTTT. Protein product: CASSLAPGLNTEAFF.